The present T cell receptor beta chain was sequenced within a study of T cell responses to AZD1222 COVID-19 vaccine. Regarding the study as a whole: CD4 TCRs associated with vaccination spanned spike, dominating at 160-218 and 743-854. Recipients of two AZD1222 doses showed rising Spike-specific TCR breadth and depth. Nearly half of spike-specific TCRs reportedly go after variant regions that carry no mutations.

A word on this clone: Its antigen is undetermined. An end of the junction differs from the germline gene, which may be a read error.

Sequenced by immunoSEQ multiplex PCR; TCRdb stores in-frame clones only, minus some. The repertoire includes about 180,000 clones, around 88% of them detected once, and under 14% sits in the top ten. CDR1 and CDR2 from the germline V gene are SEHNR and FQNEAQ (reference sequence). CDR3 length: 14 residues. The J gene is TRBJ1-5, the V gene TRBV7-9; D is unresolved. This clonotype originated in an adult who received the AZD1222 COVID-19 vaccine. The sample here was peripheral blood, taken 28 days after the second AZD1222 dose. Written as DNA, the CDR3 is TGTGCCAGCAGCTTAGATGGCCAAGATCAGCGCCAGCATTTT. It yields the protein CASSLDGQDQRQHF.